What follows describes a single TCR beta chain. There is no known antigen for this receptor. No base-level quality is on record; no much larger clone is a single base apart. The entry originates in a study of T cell responses to AZD1222 COVID-19 vaccine (dated by TCRdb to the early 2020s). For context, the study as a whole: Because spike-specific TCR depth and breadth did not differ between the two schedules, AZD1222 recipients who got a second dose at roughly 4 weeks were pooled with those who got a second dose at roughly 12 weeks. A total of 233 trial participants underwent TCR sequencing, of whom about 200 had received two doses of AZD1222 and about 25 had received two doses of the MenACWY control vaccine. Enrollment into the trials was organized by age into subgroups of 18-55, 56-69 and 70-plus years, and those subgroups contained roughly 150, 30 and 60 TCR-sequenced participants, respectively.

The CDR3 regions of human TCRbeta chains were analyzed by immunosequencing. Per the source publication's procedure: Repertoire TCRs were matched against a reference library of SARS-CoV-2-specific TCRs generated with the MIRA antigen-specificity platform. Breadth was defined as the fraction of unique TCRs that were SARS-CoV-2-associated, and depth was defined as the fraction of total T cells that were SARS-CoV-2-associated. Each spike-specific TCR was assigned to its reactive spike region and to a CD4 or CD8 class using the MIRA data. Log10-transformed breadth and depth values were compared by one-way ANOVA with Sidak's multiple comparisons tests. Imported from immuneACCESS, the table was reduced by TCRdb to in-frame sequences with V and J called. These copies leave out some clones; in studies compared against another copy, an unresolved V gene accounts for under half, and the cause of the remainder is not known. That table furnishes V, J and clone size, whereas the DNA furnished D and trimming. The sample table contains under 80,000 clones; only one count was recorded for 88% of them. The ten largest make up roughly a fifth of the sample.

This sample's time point label indicates: baseline before first vaccination. Vaccinee samples came from UK trials COV001 and COV002, including a single-blind randomized controlled phase 2/3 trial of AZD1222 (ChAdOx1 nCoV-19) in healthy adults. For TCRbeta chain sequencing, PBMC samples from trial participants were taken at day 0 and at day 28 after the second dose. The full study reports these points: Reportedly, almost half of the unique spike-specific TCRs recognized epitopes lying outside the regions that are mutated in the B.1.351 and B.1.1.7 variants. Conclusions about previously exposed vaccinees are limited because only five or six AZD1222 recipients were SARS-CoV-2 seropositive at baseline. No day 14 peak-response samples were available, so repertoires were characterized only after the peak T cell response. Participants were mostly white British, with more females than males. The authors suggested clonal diversity may have been underestimated. After two AZD1222 doses, spike-specific TCR breadth and depth were significantly higher than at day 0 and than in MenACWY recipients. Vaccine-associated CD4 TCRs spanned the whole spike protein, with dominant responses in regions 160-218 and 743-854. In the small 56-69-year group, the increase in depth fell short of significance, most likely because of low power.

From the cysteine up to the phenylalanine, the CDR3 has a length of 12 residues. Only CDR3 DNA remains: 36 bases, in frame from the first base. V lost 4 bases and J lost 3 bases; the stretch between them is 7 bases long. According to the germline V gene (reference sequence), CDR1 reads SGHNT and CDR2 reads YYREEE. Material: peripheral blood, obtained on day 0 of AZD1222 vaccination. This TCR derives from an adult in good health. The rearrangement joined TRBV5-4 to TRBJ1-1, with the D segment identity uncertain. The nucleotide sequence reads as follows: TGTGCCAGCAGCCTAGAGTACACTGAAGCTTTCTTT. Translated, it reads CASSLEYTEAFF.